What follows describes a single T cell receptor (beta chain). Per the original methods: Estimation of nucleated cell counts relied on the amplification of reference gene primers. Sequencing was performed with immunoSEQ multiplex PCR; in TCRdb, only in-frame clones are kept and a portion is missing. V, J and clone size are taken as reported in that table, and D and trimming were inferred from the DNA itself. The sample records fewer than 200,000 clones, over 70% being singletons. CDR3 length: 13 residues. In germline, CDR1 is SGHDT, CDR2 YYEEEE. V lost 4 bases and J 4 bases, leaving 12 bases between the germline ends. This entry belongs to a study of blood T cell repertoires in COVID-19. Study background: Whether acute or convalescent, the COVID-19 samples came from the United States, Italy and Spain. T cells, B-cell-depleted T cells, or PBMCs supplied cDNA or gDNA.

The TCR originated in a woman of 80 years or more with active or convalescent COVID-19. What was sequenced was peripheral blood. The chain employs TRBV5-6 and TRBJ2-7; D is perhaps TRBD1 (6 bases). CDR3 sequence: CASSLGTPYEQYF. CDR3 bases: TGTGCCAGCAGCCTTGGGACACCTTACGAGCAGTACTTC.